The text below deals with one TCR beta chain. The antigen is unknown. The germline V and J ends were trimmed by 5 bases and 4 bases, with 9 bases remaining between them. From germline, CDR1 is SGHTA and CDR2 FQGTGA. The CDR3 extends over 12 amino acids. The data were obtained in a study of CD8+CD57+ T cells in acquired aplastic anemia. In the study overall: Sorted CD4+ and CD8+ cells gave an average of roughly 3.5 ug of DNA. Approximately 11 million reads were obtained on average for healthy donor CD4+ cells.

Whole-study findings and limits: Overlapping CD8+ CDR3 repertoires of patients and controls contained about 27 shared sequences. No significant difference in CD8+ Simpson's diversity was found between patients and controls.

Genomic DNA served as template for TCR beta VDJ and CDR3 profiling. TCRdb re-called the reads through MiXCR, storing one row per CDR3 protein. This sample has approximately 50,000 distinct CDR3 sequences, with around 70% found just once. The V call is TRBV7-3, the J call TRBJ2-7; a possible D gene is TRBD1 (6 bases). The sample taken for sequencing was sorted CD4+, CD8+, or CD8+CD57+ T cells (not recorded which) from PBMCs. The sequence came from a human donor in good health, serving as a control. The CDR3 region has the DNA TGTGCCAGCAGCCAGGGGTGGTACGAGCAGTACTTC. Its translation is CASSQGWYEQYF.